These T cell receptor beta chains were read from a single sample in a study of blood T cell repertoires in COVID-19. Clones were read by immunoSEQ multiplex PCR, and TCRdb kept only the in-frame ones, dropping some. The repertoire has 130,000 to 150,000 clones, about nine tenths of them found once; the top ten carry roughly a tenth. Sequenced sample: peripheral blood. Receptors originate from a man aged 50 or older with active or convalescent COVID-19. CDR3s include the opening cysteine and the closing phenylalanine or tryptophan. A D gene is named only where the DNA matches it firmly. Clone size is shown for a subset of rows, as once, few, many or a class of expanded clone.

j_call | d_call | v_call | clone_size | cdr3_aa | cdr3_nt
TRBJ2-7 | NA | TRBV21-1 | NA | CASSKERGNEQYF | TGTGCCAGCAGCAAAGAAAGGGGAAACGAGCAGTACTTC
TRBJ1-2 | NA | TRBV6-5 | few | CASSLREGAYGYTF | TGTGCCAGCAGTCTCCGTGAAGGGGCCTATGGCTACACCTTC
TRBJ1-5 | NA | TRBV28 | NA | CASRSGTSTLSNQPQHF | TGTGCCAGCAGATCCGGGACAAGCACACTTAGCAATCAGCCCCAGCATTTT
TRBJ2-3 | NA | TRBV3-1/TRBV3-2 | NA | CASSQGGGYTDTQYF | TGTGCCAGCAGCCAAGGAGGGGGATACACAGATACGCAGTATTTT
TRBJ2-7 | TRBD1 | TRBV28 | NA | CASGGQGTISYEQYF | TGTGCCAGCGGGGGACAGGGGACCATCTCCTACGAGCAGTACTTC
TRBJ1-6 | NA | TRBV18 | NA | CASSEALTSPLHF | TGTGCCAGCTCGGAGGCGTTAACCTCACCCCTCCACTTT
TRBJ1-2 | NA | TRBV7-9 | NA | CASSATERGYTF | TGTGCCAGCAGCGCGACTGAAAGGGGCTACACCTTC
TRBJ2-2 | TRBD2 | TRBV9 | many | CASSDRLAGATGELFF | TGTGCCAGCAGCGACCGACTAGCGGGCGCGACCGGGGAGCTGTTTTTT
TRBJ2-2 | TRBD2 | TRBV6-2/TRBV6-3 | NA | CASSIPGLVMNTGELFF | TGTGCCAGCAGTATCCCGGGACTAGTTATGAACACCGGGGAGCTGTTTTTT
TRBJ2-7 | TRBD1 | TRBV7-2 | NA | CASSFGQAYEQYF | TGTGCCAGCAGCTTTGGACAGGCCTACGAGCAGTACTTC
TRBJ1-2 | NA | TRBV18 | NA | CASSPAQTAGDYGYTF | TGTGCCAGCTCACCTGCTCAGACAGCGGGGGACTATGGCTACACCTTC
TRBJ2-7 | NA | TRBV14 | NA | CASSQGIAAYYEQYF | TGTGCCAGCAGCCAAGGAATAGCAGCCTACTACGAGCAGTACTTC
TRBJ2-3 | NA | TRBV14 | NA | CASSPSYGAASTDTQYF | TGTGCCAGCAGCCCTTCTTATGGAGCGGCGAGCACAGATACGCAGTATTTT
TRBJ2-2 | TRBD2 | TRBV7-8 | NA | CASNLAGELAGELFF | TGTGCCAGCAACCTAGCGGGAGAGCTGGCCGGGGAGCTGTTTTTT
TRBJ1-1 | NA | TRBV7-2 | NA | CASSKRHPQGNTEAFF | TGTGCCAGCAGCAAAAGACACCCACAAGGGAACACTGAAGCTTTCTTT
TRBJ1-5 | TRBD1 | TRBV28 | NA | CASSSRGRQGNQPQHF | TGTGCCAGCAGTTCCCGGGGTCGACAGGGTAATCAGCCCCAGCATTTT
TRBJ2-1 | TRBD2 | TRBV5-1 | NA | CASSLAGLAGTQNEQFF | TGCGCCAGCAGCTTGGCGGGACTAGCGGGAACCCAGAATGAGCAGTTCTTC
TRBJ1-1 | NA | TRBV5-5 | NA | CASSFTGSWEAFF | TGTGCCAGCAGCTTTACAGGGAGCTGGGAAGCTTTCTTT
TRBJ2-2 | TRBD2 | TRBV2 | NA | CASRSSGKGGELFF | TGTGCCAGCAGATCTAGCGGGAAAGGGGGGGAGCTGTTTTTT
TRBJ1-1 | NA | TRBV2 | NA | CATLRGVGNTEAFF | TGTGCCACTCTCCGGGGGGTTGGGAACACTGAAGCTTTCTTT
TRBJ1-5 | TRBD1 | TRBV11-2 | NA | CASSLGQGNSNQPQHF | TGTGCCAGCAGCTTAGGACAGGGAAATAGCAATCAGCCCCAGCATTTT